This TCR beta chain was sequenced in a study of naive CD8 T cells in extremely preterm neonates (dated by TCRdb to the late 2010s). Regarding the study in general: TCRbeta CDR3 repertoires of sorted naive CD8+ T cells were compared across four age groups: extremely preterm neonates, term neonates, young children and adults.

Comment on this clone: The target of this receptor is not known. The sample holds no much larger clone one base away, and base qualities are not on file.

A two-step, bias-controlled multiplex PCR was used to amplify TCRbeta CDR3 regions from genomic DNA. The multiplex PCR included primers specific for each TRBV and TRBJ gene segment. The immunoSEQ Assay was used to generate the TCRbeta repertoire data. As for the authors' bioinformatics: A relative-frequency ratio and a modified nearest-neighbor algorithm were applied to filter and cluster reads so that closely related sequences were merged. IMGT annotation was the basis for assigning V, D and J genes to CDR3 sequences. Template counts were quantified against synthetic TCR CDR3 analog sequences and normalized for PCR amplification bias. Only unique productive sequences, that is, in-frame CDR3 sequences lacking stop codons, were included in the analyses. The immunoSEQ Analyzer software was used to compute clonality, defined as 1 minus Pielou's evenness, and iChao1 richness. Depending on the Shapiro-Wilk normality results, either Student's t-test or a non-parametric test was run in JMP for statistical testing. Held by TCRdb, this immuneACCESS table contains in-frame sequences only and omits some clones. Under half of the omission traces to an unresolved V gene where checked; the cause of the rest is unknown. The V and J calls and the clone size are those of that table, but D and trimming were determined from the DNA. Counted in this sample were fewer than 25,000 clones; 70% to 90% of them appeared once. Of the sample, about 0.85% falls within the top ten clones.

Results the study describes overall, beyond this receptor: Significantly lower iChao1 richness than in all other age groups (p < 0.05) and an even clone distribution were observed in preterm neonates, indicating a less rich repertoire. Compared with the older groups, preterm CDR3s were shorter and closer to germline, carrying fewer N additions and showing less junctional trimming. A higher proportion of shared CDR3 nucleotide sequences was found in preterm neonates (roughly 2.7%) than in term neonates (approximately 0.4%), young children (about 0.03%) and adults (approximately 0.01%). As limitations, the authors pointed to a small sample size and variable productive template counts among preterm samples. Prospective longitudinal studies of preterm and term neonates were called for by the authors so that T cell development could be tracked within individuals.

V sheds 7 bases and J sheds 8 bases, leaving 17 bases between their ends. The CDR3 measures 13 amino acids from cysteine to phenylalanine. This entry keeps only the CDR3 DNA: 39 bases, framed from base 1. CDR1 MGHRA and CDR2 YSYEKL were looked up in the germline V gene. The preterm samples were obtained from several extremely preterm deliveries at about 22-27 weeks of gestation. Pregnancies with fetal demise, active maternal HSV infection or known maternal HIV infection were excluded from the study. A FACSAria III cell sorter was used to sort live, Annexin V-negative naive CD8+ T cells (CD3+CD8+CD45RA+CCR7+). Each sample yielded between roughly 17,000 and 100,000 sorted naive CD8+ T cells. Preassembled standardized sampling kits were used to collect mixed venous-arterial cord blood. Cord blood was held at room temperature, and processing was completed within 4 hours of collection. Ficoll-Paque density gradient centrifugation of diluted blood was used to isolate mononuclear cells. Mononuclear cells were cryopreserved in about 10% DMSO with around 90% FBS and stored long term at -150°C before sorting. After thawing, cells were stained with Annexin V along with antibodies against CD3, CD8, CCR7 and CD45RA. The DNeasy Blood and Tissue Kit was used to extract genomic DNA from snap-frozen pellets of sorted cells.

The rearrangement combines TRBV4-1 with TRBJ1-1, with the D gene call left open. Specimen: naive CD8+ T cells from cord blood. The sequence was obtained from a boy who was born preterm. CDR3 sequence: CASTHLSKTEAFF. Here is the DNA: TGCGCCAGCACCCACCTGAGTAAGACAGAAGCTTTCTTT.